The 20 T cell receptor beta chains given below trace back to one sample, sequenced in a study of T cell responses to AZD1222 COVID-19 vaccine. The assay was immunoSEQ multiplex PCR, and TCRdb's table has in-frame clones only and misses some. Of roughly 150,000 clones listed, 70% to 90% were seen once; the top ten hold more than 3%. The material sequenced was peripheral blood, taken on day 0 of MenACWY control vaccination. These receptor sequences come from an adult in good health.

The chain couples TRBV19 to TRBJ2-5, with no clear D. The CDR3 sequence is 14 residues long. V lost 5 bases to trimming and J lost 4 bases, with 14 bases between them. CDR1 is LNHDA and CDR2 is SQIVND in the germline V gene (reference sequence). CDR3 sequence: CASSSSTLSETQYF. CDR3 coding DNA: TGTGCCAGTAGTTCTTCGACTCTCTCAGAGACCCAGTACTTC.

V is TRBV5-4 and J is TRBJ2-1; D is perhaps TRBD1 or TRBD2 (5 bases each). Deletions cut 0 bases from V and 3 bases from J, with 7 bases between. The CDR3 consists of 14 residues. Germline-derived CDR1 and CDR2 are SGHNT and YYREEE (reference sequence). The CDR3: CASSLGDLYNEQFF. The CDR3 DNA follows: TGTGCCAGCAGCTTGGGGGACCTCTACAATGAGCAGTTCTTC.

This chain joins TRBV28 and TRBJ2-7, with 7 bases lining up with TRBD1. J was trimmed by 2 bases and V by 5 bases; bases with no gene match: 6. Germline V gene sequence: CDR1 MDHEN, CDR2 SYDVKM. The CDR3 has 14 residues. The CDR3 here is CASSRPGQTYEQYF. CDR3 nucleotide sequence: TGTGCCAGCAGTCGACCGGGACAGACCTACGAGCAGTACTTC.

This chain joins TRBV19 and TRBJ1-2; D is ambiguous. The CDR3 runs to 14 residues. The ends were cut back, 7 bases at V and 2 bases at J, with 14 bases in the middle. The germline V gene encodes CDR1 LNHDA and CDR2 SQIVND (reference sequence). The CDR3 sequence is CASTPVTVNYGYTF. In DNA, the CDR3 is TGTGCCAGTACCCCGGTCACGGTCAACTATGGCTACACCTTC.

A single count supports this clone. The chain combines TRBV5-5 with TRBJ2-1, with 7 bases fitting TRBD1. Germline-derived CDR1 and CDR2 are SGHKS and YYEKEE (reference sequence). After removal of 2 bases from V and 2 bases from J, the junction contained 4 bases not matched to a gene. This CDR3 comprises 15 residues. The CDR3 nucleotides are TGTGCCAGCAGCTTTGAGGGGGCCGCCTACAATGAGCAGTTCTTC. Translated, it gives CASSFEGAAYNEQFF.

The chain uses TRBV24-1 and TRBJ2-3; 12 nucleotides align to TRBD1. The germline CDR1 and CDR2 sequences are KGHDR and SFDVKD. The V gene end was trimmed by 3 bases and the J gene end by 7 bases; junction bases not matched to a gene: 7. This CDR3 comprises 16 residues. The CDR3 reads CATSDRGQGARHTQYF. The CDR3 DNA sequence: TGTGCCACCAGTGATAGGGGACAGGGGGCGCGTCATACGCAGTATTTT.

This chain joins TRBV9 and TRBJ2-1; 7 nucleotides line up with TRBD2. CDR3 length: 16 amino acids. The V gene's germline CDR1 is SGDLS and CDR2 YYNGEE. Trimming cost V 3 bases and J 8 bases; bases outside gene matches: 14. CDR3 nucleotide sequence: TGTGCCAGCAGCGACCGGAGCGGGGCCGCTAGCGATGAGCAGTTCTTC. The encoded protein is CASSDRSGAASDEQFF.

The rearrangement links TRBV19 to TRBJ2-1; D gene ambiguous. The CDR3 sequence is 13 residues long. Per the germline V gene, CDR1 is LNHDA and CDR2 is SQIVND (reference sequence). V lost 6 bases to trimming and J lost 7 bases, with 13 bases between them. The CDR3, as DNA: TGTGCCAGTAGGGAGATTGGGGTGAATGAGCAGTTCTTC. It codes for CASREIGVNEQFF.

The chain uses TRBV9 and TRBJ1-1; 9 bases are a match to TRBD1. The germline gives CDR1 SGDLS, CDR2 YYNGEE. The trim removed 3 bases at V and 1 base at J, leaving 4 bases unmatched. The CDR3 extends over 15 amino acids. CDR3 protein: CASSAQTGGNTEAFF. As DNA, the CDR3 is TGTGCCAGCAGCGCTCAGACAGGGGGGAACACTGAAGCTTTCTTT. The full variable domain, with the rest looked up from reference TRBV9 and TRBJ1-1, is DSGVTQTPKHLITATGQRVTLRCSPRSGDLSVYWYQQSLDQGLQFLIQYYNGEERAKGNILERFSAQQFPDLHSELNLSSLELGDSALYFCASSAQTGGNTEAFFGQGTRLTVV.

The chain combines TRBV19 with TRBJ1-6; TRBD1 agrees at 7 bases. The CDR3 sequence is 16 residues long. The V and J ends lost 1 base and 6 bases, in that order; junction bases with no gene match: 6. Germline V gene data show CDR1 as LNHDA and CDR2 as SQIVND (reference sequence). CDR3 nucleotide sequence: TGTGCCAGTAGTATAGCCGGCAGGGGGGTTAATTCACCCCTCCACTTT. This sequence encodes CASSIAGRGVNSPLHF.

The chain couples TRBV29-1 to TRBJ2-2, with a weak D call TRBD1 (6 bases). V was cut by 4 bases and J by 4 bases, with 16 bases left in between. Germline values: CDR1 SQVTM, CDR2 ANQGSEA. This CDR3 spans 15 amino acids. This chain's CDR3 is CSVARDKGATGELFF. The CDR3 DNA sequence: TGCAGCGTTGCCCGGGACAAGGGTGCCACCGGGGAGCTGTTTTTT.

The DNA for the CDR3 is TGTGCCAGCTCCCTCGGACTGAACACCGGGGAGCTGTTTTTT. Translated: CASSLGLNTGELFF. The V gene is TRBV18, the J gene TRBJ2-2, with a weak D call TRBD2 (5 bases). Germline-derived CDR1 and CDR2 are KGHSH and LQKENI. The CDR3 extends over 14 amino acids. V shed 6 bases and J shed 1 base, with 9 bases lying between them. The whole variable domain, remainder taken from reference TRBV18 and TRBJ2-2, is NAGVMQNPRHLVRRRGQEARLRCSPMKGHSHVYWYRQLPEEGLKFMVYLQKENIIDESGMPKERFSAEFPKEGPSILRIQQVVRGDSAAYFCASSLGLNTGELFFGEGSRLTVL.

This rearrangement joins TRBV5-1 to TRBJ1-5; 10 nucleotides match TRBD1. J lost 6 bases, V lost 0 bases, and 0 bases had no gene match. In germline, CDR1 is SGHRS, CDR2 YFSETQ. This CDR3 is 14 amino acids long. CDR3 nucleotides: TGCGCCAGCAGCTTGGGGACAGGGGGTCAGCCCCAGCATTTT. Translated, it gives CASSLGTGGQPQHF. Full variable domain (missing parts from reference TRBV5-1 and TRBJ1-5): KAGVTQTPRYLIKTRGQQVTLSCSPISGHRSVSWYQQTPGQGLQFLFEYFSETQRNKGNFPGRFSGRQFSNSRSEMNVSTLELGDSALYLCASSLGTGGQPQHFGDGTRLSIL.

The chain combines TRBV5-1 with TRBJ2-5; TRBD1 matches at 7 bases. This CDR3 has 15 residues. Trimming cost V 6 bases and J 4 bases; bases outside gene matches: 12. The germline V gene has CDR1 SGHRS and CDR2 YFSETQ. Here the CDR3 reads CASNPLTGVGETQYF. CDR3 sequence (DNA): TGCGCCAGCAACCCATTAACAGGGGTTGGAGAGACCCAGTACTTC. Filled out from reference TRBV5-1 and TRBJ2-5, the complete variable domain reads KAGVTQTPRYLIKTRGQQVTLSCSPISGHRSVSWYQQTPGQGLQFLFEYFSETQRNKGNFPGRFSGRQFSNSRSEMNVSTLELGDSALYLCASNPLTGVGETQYFGPGTRLLVL.

Points on this clone: The sample has other DNA sequences that encode this CDR3 too. This chain uses TRBV9 with TRBJ1-1; a weak D match, TRBD1 (5 bases). CDR3 size: 13 residues. The germline V and J ends were trimmed by 2 bases and 3 bases, with 8 bases remaining between them. Germline CDR1 SGDLS, CDR2 YYNGEE. CDR3 bases: TGTGCCAGCAGCGTCCGGGACGACACTGAAGCTTTCTTT. It codes for CASSVRDDTEAFF.

This chain connects TRBV19 to TRBJ1-2; D unresolved. Deletions cut 4 bases from V and 3 bases from J, with 12 bases between. The CDR3 loop spans 14 amino acids. Germline V gene data show CDR1 as LNHDA and CDR2 as SQIVND (reference sequence). CDR3 amino acids: CASSRLYTDYGYTF. In DNA form, the CDR3 reads TGTGCCAGTAGTAGGTTGTATACGGACTATGGCTACACCTTC. Full variable domain (remainder filled in from reference TRBV19 and TRBJ1-2): DGGITQSPKYLFRKEGQNVTLSCEQNLNHDAMYWYRQDPGQGLRLIYYSQIVNDFQKGDIAEGYSVSREKKESFPLTVTSAQKNPTAFYLCASSRLYTDYGYTFGSGTRLTVV.

The J gene is TRBJ1-2, the V gene TRBV14; D unresolved. The CDR3 length is 13 residues. Per germline, CDR1 SGHDN and CDR2 FVKESK. Trimming removed 3 bases at V and 5 bases at J, with 10 bases between. CDR3 bases: TGTGCCAGCAGCCAGGAGAGAGTATATGGCTACACCTTC. Translation: CASSQERVYGYTF.

The V call is TRBV4-3, the J call TRBJ1-1; a possible D gene is TRBD1 (6 bases). Trimming removed 8 bases at V and 6 bases at J, with 19 bases between. The CDR3 totals 14 residues. The germline gives CDR1 LGHNA, CDR2 YSLEER. DNA for the CDR3: TGCGCCAGCGGACAAACAGGGAGGAAGGCTGAAGCTTTCTTT. Protein product: CASGQTGRKAEAFF.

The V and J genes are TRBV5-4 and TRBJ2-7, with D possibly matching TRBD1 (5 bases). Germline values: CDR1 SGHNT, CDR2 YYREEE (reference sequence). Trimming took 3 bases from V and 7 from J, leaving 14 bases between them. The CDR3 totals 13 residues. The CDR3 DNA is TGTGCCAGCAGCTGGGGCGTTTCCGGTGAGCAGTACTTC. As protein: CASSWGVSGEQYF.

This clone has more than one count but fewer than ten. Other DNA sequences in this sample translate to the same CDR3. The CDR3 spells CASSLDRNTEAFF. In DNA, the CDR3 is TGCGCCAGCAGCCTCGACCGGAACACTGAAGCTTTCTTT. The chain is built from TRBV4-3 and TRBJ1-1; the D is unclear. V was clipped by 4 bases and J by 1 base, with 7 bases between them. CDR3 size: 13 residues. The germline V gene encodes CDR1 LGHNA and CDR2 YSLEER.